Listed here is a single TCR beta chain. The data were taken from a study of blood T cells in healthy people across ages. With a J-beta primer mix and a sample-barcoded 5' primer, a second PCR ran about 7 to 11 cycles. MiXCR, applied by TCRdb to the 5' RACE reads, yields one record per CDR3 protein. The sample carries approximately 800,000 distinct CDR3 sequences, about 55% recorded once. CDR1 is KGHDR and CDR2 is SFDVKD in the germline V gene. V lost 2 bases, J lost 7 bases, and 14 bases lay in between. The CDR3 length is 15 residues. The sequenced sample was blood. J is TRBJ2-1 and V is TRBV24-1; a weak D match, TRBD1 (5 bases). The receptor's source is a man older than 75 in good health. The DNA for the CDR3 is TGTGCCACCAGTGATTCAAGGGGCTCTGGAAATGAGCAGTTCTTC. Its translation: CATSDSRGSGNEQFF.